This is a list of T cell receptor beta chains from one sample in a study of CD8 T cells in Susac syndrome. TCRdb redid the calling of the immunoSEQ multiplex PCR reads with MiXCR, one entry per CDR3 protein. The sample lists around 81,000 distinct CDR3 sequences; 94% were seen once. The sequencing input was CD8+ T cells from PBMCs. All receptors derive from a human donor with Susac syndrome. CDR3s include the opening cysteine and the closing phenylalanine or tryptophan. The D gene is left open where the match is weak. Clone size, where shown, is once, few, many, or a class for clones that have expanded.

>once|TRBJ2-1|TRBV12-3/TRBV12-4|NA
TGTGCCACCTCTTATTCCCTATTTTACAATGAGCAGTTCTTC
CATSYSLFYNEQFF
>NA|TRBJ2-7|TRBV5-6|NA
TGTGCCAGCAGCTTGGGTCCTGGAATCTCCTACGAGCAGTACTTC
CASSLGPGISYEQYF
>NA|TRBJ2-5|TRBV29-1|NA
TGCAGCGTTGTGGACGGGGGGCGACAAGAGACCCAGTACTTC
CSVVDGGRQETQYF
>NA|TRBJ2-5|TRBV7-9|TRBD1
TGTGCCAGCAGTTCAACAGGGGGCGTAGAGACCCAGTACTTC
CASSSTGGVETQYF
>NA|TRBJ1-3|TRBV4-2|NA
TGTGCCAGCAGCCTTAATACGGAGGACGCTGGAAACACCATATATTTT
CASSLNTEDAGNTIYF
>once|TRBJ2-7|TRBV5-1|TRBD1
TGCGCCAGCAGCTTCATTGGAGACAGGGGCTACGAGCAGTACTTC
CASSFIGDRGYEQYF
>NA|TRBJ2-5|TRBV4-1|NA
TGCGCCAGCAGCCAAGATTCGCTCGGCGAGACCCAGTACTTC
CASSQDSLGETQYF
>NA|TRBJ2-1|TRBV9|TRBD2
TGTGCCAGCAGCGTAGGTCTAGCGGGAGTGGATGAGCAGTTCTTC
CASSVGLAGVDEQFF
>NA|TRBJ2-7|TRBV7-2|TRBD1
TGTGCCAGCAGCCCAAGGGACAGGGAGACGAACTTTCCAGACGAGCAGTACTTC
CASSPRDRETNFPDEQYF
>NA|TRBJ1-1|TRBV12-3/TRBV12-4|TRBD1
TGTGCCAGCAGTTTTACGGAGGGGGCAGCTGAAGCTTTCTTT
CASSFTEGAAEAFF
>NA|TRBJ2-7|TRBV5-1|NA
TGCGCCAGCAGCTTTGACACCTCCTACGAGCAGTACTTC
CASSFDTSYEQYF
>NA|TRBJ2-1|TRBV29-1|NA
TGCAGCGTTGAGGACACCTACAATGAGCAGTTCTTC
CSVEDTYNEQFF
>NA|TRBJ1-1|TRBV7-9|NA
TGTGCCAGCAGCTCCCACGACCGAGATGAAGCTTTCTTT
CASSSHDRDEAFF
>NA|TRBJ1-4|TRBV28|NA
TGTGCCAGCAGTCTGAGGGGATCAACTAATGAAAAACTGTTTTTT
CASSLRGSTNEKLFF
>NA|TRBJ2-1|TRBV7-9|NA
TGTGCCAGCAGCCACTCTCGAGCGCCGACCTACAATGAGCAGTTCTTC
CASSHSRAPTYNEQFF
>NA|TRBJ2-2|TRBV3-1|TRBD1
TGTGCCACCCAGGGGACAGGGCGGACCGGGGAGCTGTTTTTT
CATQGTGRTGELFF
>NA|TRBJ2-1|TRBV30|TRBD2
TGTGCCTGGAGTGGAATAGCGGGGCTATACAATGAGCAGTTCTTC
CAWSGIAGLYNEQFF
>NA|TRBJ2-7|TRBV29-1|NA
TGCAGCGTCCTGTATGCCTACGAGCAGTACTTC
CSVLYAYEQYF
>NA|TRBJ2-5|TRBV12-3/TRBV12-4|TRBD2
TGTGCCAGCAGCACCGGGACCGGGAGGGATAAGACCCAGTACTTC
CASSTGTGRDKTQYF
>NA|TRBJ2-1|TRBV3-1|NA
TGTGCCAGCAGCCAAGAACCTTCCTACAATGAGCAGTTCTTC
CASSQEPSYNEQFF
>NA|TRBJ2-1|TRBV7-9|TRBD2
TGTGCCAGCAGCTTAGGTCGGGGGGTGAGCTCCTACAATGAGCAGTTCTTC
CASSLGRGVSSYNEQFF
>NA|TRBJ2-7|TRBV6-5|TRBD1
TGTGCCAGCAGTTACCTAGTGGGGACAGGGGTCTACGAGCAGTACTTC
CASSYLVGTGVYEQYF
>NA|TRBJ1-1|TRBV9|TRBD1
TGTGCCAGCAGCGTTAGCCCGGACAGGGTGAACACTGAAGCTTTCTTT
CASSVSPDRVNTEAFF
>NA|TRBJ2-7|TRBV28|NA
TGTGCCAGCAACCCCGAAGGGGTTTGGTCCTACGAGCAGTACTTC
CASNPEGVWSYEQYF
>NA|TRBJ1-2|TRBV20-1|NA
TGCAGTGCTAGAGAACTCCGGTACGGCTATGGCTACACCTTC
CSARELRYGYGYTF
>NA|TRBJ2-2|TRBV6-5|TRBD2
TGTGCCAGCAGTTACCAAAACTACGGGGGGACCACCGGGGAGCTGTTTTTT
CASSYQNYGGTTGELFF
>NA|TRBJ2-7|TRBV13|TRBD1
TGTGCCAGCAGCTTAGCGGCAGGGGGCAGGGTGTACGAGCAGTACTTC
CASSLAAGGRVYEQYF
>NA|TRBJ1-2|TRBV2|NA
TGTGCCAGGGGACAAGAGCTAAACTATGGCTACACCTTC
CARGQELNYGYTF
>once|TRBJ2-7|TRBV28|NA
TGTGCCAGCACTCCTGGCACCAGGGACTACGAGCAGTACTTC
CASTPGTRDYEQYF
>NA|TRBJ2-5|TRBV24-1|NA
TGTGCCACCAGTGACAGGGGTAGCCAAGAGACCCAGTACTTC
CATSDRGSQETQYF
>NA|TRBJ2-3|TRBV28|TRBD2
TGTGCCAGCAGCCGGAACCCCCTAGCGGCCCGCACAGATACGCAGTATTTT
CASSRNPLAARTDTQYF
>NA|TRBJ1-2|TRBV9|NA
TGTGCCAGCCGCGGGGCTGACTATGGCTACACCTTC
CASRGADYGYTF
>NA|TRBJ2-1|TRBV7-6|NA
TGTGCCAGCAGCTTACAGGGCGCCTACAATGAGCAGTTCTTC
CASSLQGAYNEQFF
>NA|TRBJ2-1|TRBV12-3/TRBV12-4|NA
TGTGCCAGCAGTTTGGTCGTCAGCTCCTACAATGAGCAGTTCTTC
CASSLVVSSYNEQFF
>NA|TRBJ2-7|TRBV6-6|NA
TGTGCCAGCAGTTTGCCTCAGGGCTACGAGCAGTACTTC
CASSLPQGYEQYF
>few|TRBJ1-2|TRBV27|NA
TGTGCCAGCAGTTTATCCTCAGATTTCTATGGCTACACCTTC
CASSLSSDFYGYTF
>NA|TRBJ2-1|TRBV12-3/TRBV12-4|TRBD2
TGTGCCAGCAGTTTAGGGACTAGCGTTAGCTCCTACAATGAGCAGTTCTTC
CASSLGTSVSSYNEQFF
>NA|TRBJ1-2|TRBV12-3/TRBV12-4|NA
TGTGCCAGCAGCCCGGGTAATTGGTATGGCTACACCTTC
CASSPGNWYGYTF
>NA|TRBJ2-2|TRBV7-9|NA
TGTGCCAGCAGCTTAGGCGGGACTTCGGTCACCGGGGAGCTGTTTTTT
CASSLGGTSVTGELFF
>NA|TRBJ1-5|TRBV27|NA
TGTGCCAGCAGTTTTCGGCAGTATAGCAATCAGCCCCAGCATTTT
CASSFRQYSNQPQHF
>NA|TRBJ1-5|TRBV19|TRBD1
TGTGCCAGCTACGCTCAGGGGGGGAGTAATCAGCCCCAGCATTTT
CASYAQGGSNQPQHF
>NA|TRBJ2-7|TRBV12-5|NA
TGTGCTAGTGGTCTGACCCGGGAGCAGTACTTC
CASGLTREQYF
>NA|TRBJ2-1|TRBV15|TRBD2
TGTGCCACCAGCAGTCTGGCGGGGGGCTCCTACAATGAGCAGTTCTTC
CATSSLAGGSYNEQFF
>NA|TRBJ1-2|TRBV12-3/TRBV12-4|NA
TGTGCCAGTGGGGATGGCTACACCTTC
CASGDGYTF
>NA|TRBJ1-5|TRBV9|NA
TGTGCCAGCAGCGTAGGACAGGCCCTGAGGCCCCAGCATTTT
CASSVGQALRPQHF
>NA|TRBJ2-1|TRBV15|NA
TGTGCCACCAGCAGGAATATCGGGAGCTCCTACAATGAGCAGTTCTTC
CATSRNIGSSYNEQFF
>NA|TRBJ2-1|TRBV24-1|TRBD2
TGTGCCACCAGTGATTTAGGGGCTAGCGGGGTAAATGAGCAGTTCTTC
CATSDLGASGVNEQFF
>once|TRBJ1-5|TRBV5-1|NA
TGCGCCAGCAGCTTGGAGGGAGGGCAGCCCCAGCATTTT
CASSLEGGQPQHF
>NA|TRBJ2-3|TRBV19|NA
TGTGCCAGTAGCCAAGCAGCGGCCGATACGCAGTATTTT
CASSQAAADTQYF
>NA|TRBJ1-1|TRBV5-4|NA
TGTGCCAGCAGCTCCGCGGCGGCCGAAGCTTTCTTT
CASSSAAAEAFF
>NA|TRBJ2-5|TRBV14|TRBD2
TGTGCCAGCAGCTGGGGACTAGCGGGTCTCGGGGAGACCCAGTACTTC
CASSWGLAGLGETQYF
>once|TRBJ2-2|TRBV14|NA
TGTGCCAGCAGCCCGGAGGCGGTGTACACCGGGGAGCTGTTTTTT
CASSPEAVYTGELFF
>NA|TRBJ1-1|TRBV20-1|NA
TGCAGTGTCCCGACAGGAGTTGGAGCTTTCTTT
CSVPTGVGAFF
>once|TRBJ2-7|TRBV2|NA
TGTGCCAGCAGTGGATGGGGTACCGAGCAGTACTTC
CASSGWGTEQYF